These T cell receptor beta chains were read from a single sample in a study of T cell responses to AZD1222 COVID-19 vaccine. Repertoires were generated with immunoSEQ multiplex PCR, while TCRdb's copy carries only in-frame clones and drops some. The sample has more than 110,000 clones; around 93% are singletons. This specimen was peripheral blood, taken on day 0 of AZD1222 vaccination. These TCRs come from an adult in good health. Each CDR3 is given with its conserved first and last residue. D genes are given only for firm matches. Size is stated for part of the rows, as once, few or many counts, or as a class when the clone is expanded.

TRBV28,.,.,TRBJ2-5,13,CASSLGPLRGQYF,TGTGCCAGCAGTTTGGGACCCCTGAGGGGCCAGTACTTC
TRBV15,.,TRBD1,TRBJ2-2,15,CATSGGQGWTGELFF,TGTGCCACCAGCGGGGGACAGGGTTGGACCGGGGAGCTGTTTTTT
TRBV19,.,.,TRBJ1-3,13,CASRLSSGNTIYF,TGTGCCAGTAGGTTAAGCTCTGGAAACACCATATATTTT
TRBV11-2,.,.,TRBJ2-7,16,CASSLDRFGSTYEQYF,TGTGCCAGCAGCTTAGATCGATTCGGCAGCACCTACGAGCAGTACTTC
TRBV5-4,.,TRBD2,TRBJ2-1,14,CASALASGGDEQFF,TGTGCCAGCGCCTTAGCTAGCGGGGGGGATGAGCAGTTCTTC
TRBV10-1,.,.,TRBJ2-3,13,CASSESGTDTQYF,TGCGCCAGCAGTGAAAGCGGGACAGATACGCAGTATTTT
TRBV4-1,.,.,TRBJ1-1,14,CASSLSVGSTEAFF,TGCGCCAGCAGCCTCAGCGTTGGGTCCACTGAAGCTTTCTTT
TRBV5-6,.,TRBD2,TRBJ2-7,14,CASSLWRGTGEQYF,TGTGCCAGCAGCTTGTGGCGGGGGACGGGAGAGCAGTACTTC
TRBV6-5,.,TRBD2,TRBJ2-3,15,CASSYQRGGSIAQYF,TGTGCCAGCAGTTACCAGCGGGGGGGTAGTATCGCGCAGTATTTT
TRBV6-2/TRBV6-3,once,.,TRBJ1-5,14,CASSFHRARQPQHF,TGTGCCAGCAGTTTTCACAGGGCTCGGCAGCCCCAGCATTTT
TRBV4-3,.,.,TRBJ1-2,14,CASSQRDGLSGYTF,TGCGCCAGCAGCCAAAGGGACGGACTATCTGGCTACACCTTC
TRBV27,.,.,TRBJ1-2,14,CASSGAGINYGYTF,TGTGCCAGCAGTGGGGCCGGGATTAACTATGGCTACACCTTC
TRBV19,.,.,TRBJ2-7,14,CASSTPTPPYEQYF,TGTGCCAGTAGTACGCCGACACCCCCCTACGAGCAGTACTTC
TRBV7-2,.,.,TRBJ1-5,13,CASSLNSVQPQHF,TGTGCCAGCAGCTTAAATAGTGTACAGCCCCAGCATTTT
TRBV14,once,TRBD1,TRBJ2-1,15,CASSQRGQSYNEQFF,TGTGCCAGCAGCCAAAGGGGACAGTCGTACAATGAGCAGTTCTTC
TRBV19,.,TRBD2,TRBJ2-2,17,CASSIASGGGGTGELFF,TGTGCCAGTAGTATCGCTAGCGGGGGGGGCGGCACCGGGGAGCTGTTTTTT
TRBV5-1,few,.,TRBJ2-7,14,CASRQDSSSYEQYF,TGCGCCAGCAGACAGGACTCGAGCTCCTACGAGCAGTACTTC
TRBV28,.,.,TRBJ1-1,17,CASSVLGLGRLNTEAFF,TGTGCCAGCAGTGTTCTCGGGCTAGGACGGTTGAACACTGAAGCTTTCTTT
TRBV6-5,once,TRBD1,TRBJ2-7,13,CASSPGQGGEQYF,TGTGCCAGCAGCCCGGGACAGGGGGGCGAGCAGTACTTC
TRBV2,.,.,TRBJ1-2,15,CASSVEKTTNYGYTF,TGTGCCAGCAGTGTGGAGAAGACGACTAACTATGGCTACACCTTC
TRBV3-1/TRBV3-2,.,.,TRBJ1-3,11,CASSQVDTIYF,TGTGCCAGCAGCCAAGTAGACACCATATATTTT
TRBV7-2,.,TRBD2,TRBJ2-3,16,CASSRQAGEGTDTQYF,TGTGCCAGCAGCCGCCAAGCGGGGGAAGGCACAGATACGCAGTATTTT
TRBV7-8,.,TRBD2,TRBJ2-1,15,CASSSLAFGYNEQFF,TGTGCCAGCAGCTCACTAGCGTTTGGATACAATGAGCAGTTCTTC
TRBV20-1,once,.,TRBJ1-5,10,CSARGQPQHF,TGCAGTGCAAGAGGGCAGCCCCAGCATTTT
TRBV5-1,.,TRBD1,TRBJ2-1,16,CASSLARGTGRNEQFF,TGCGCCAGCAGCTTGGCCCGTGGGACAGGGCGGAATGAGCAGTTCTTC
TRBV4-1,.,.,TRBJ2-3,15,CASSPYLKLTDTQYF,TGCGCCAGCAGCCCCTATTTAAAACTCACAGATACGCAGTATTTT
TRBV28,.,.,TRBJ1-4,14,CASGKVETNEKLFF,TGTGCCAGCGGGAAGGTGGAAACTAATGAAAAACTGTTTTTT
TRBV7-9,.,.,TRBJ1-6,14,CASSSSGDGSPLHF,TGTGCCAGCAGCTCCTCGGGGGACGGCTCACCCCTCCACTTT
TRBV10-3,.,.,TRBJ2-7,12,CAISGSGNEQYF,TGTGCCATCAGTGGTTCGGGAAACGAGCAGTACTTC
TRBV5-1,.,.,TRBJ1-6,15,CASSSSGTTDSPLHF,TGCGCCAGCAGCTCATCCGGGACGACAGATTCACCCCTCCACTTT
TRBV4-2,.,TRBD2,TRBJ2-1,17,CASSQGSSSGIMNEQFF,TGTGCCAGCAGCCAAGGGTCGTCTAGCGGCATAATGAATGAGCAGTTCTTC
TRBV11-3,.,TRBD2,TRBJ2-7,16,CASSFSAGLAAYEQYF,TGTGCCAGCAGCTTCTCAGCGGGACTAGCGGCCTACGAGCAGTACTTC
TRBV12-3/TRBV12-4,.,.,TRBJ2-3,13,CASRRHGADTQYF,TGTGCCAGCAGGCGCCACGGGGCAGATACGCAGTATTTT
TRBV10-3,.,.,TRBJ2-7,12,CAISDWTAEQYF,TGTGCCATCAGTGATTGGACGGCCGAGCAGTACTTC
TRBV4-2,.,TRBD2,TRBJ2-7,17,CASSQAATGGPSYEQYF,TGTGCCAGCAGCCAAGCAGCAACGGGAGGCCCGTCCTACGAGCAGTACTTC
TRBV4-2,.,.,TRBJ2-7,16,CASSQDRSPRGYEQYF,TGTGCCAGCAGCCAAGATCGGAGTCCGAGGGGCTACGAGCAGTACTTC
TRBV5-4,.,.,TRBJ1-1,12,CASSLDDREAFF,TGTGCCAGCAGCTTGGACGACAGGGAAGCTTTCTTT
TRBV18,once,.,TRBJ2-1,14,CASSPLDGDNEQFF,TGTGCCAGCTCACCCCTTGACGGAGACAATGAGCAGTTCTTC
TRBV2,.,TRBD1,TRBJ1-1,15,CASRGTGRMDTEAFF,TGTGCCAGCAGGGGGACAGGGAGAATGGACACTGAAGCTTTCTTT
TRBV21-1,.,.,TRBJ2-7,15,CASSKQFVGSYEQYF,TGTGCCAGCAGCAAACAGTTCGTAGGGTCCTACGAGCAGTACTTC
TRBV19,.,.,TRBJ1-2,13,CASSPGQDYGYTF,TGTGCCAGTAGTCCAGGCCAGGACTATGGCTACACCTTC
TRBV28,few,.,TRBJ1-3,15,CASSLFRGSGNTIYF,TGTGCCAGCAGTTTATTCAGGGGCTCTGGAAACACCATATATTTT
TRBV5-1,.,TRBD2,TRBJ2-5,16,CASSFRAGGPRETQYF,TGCGCCAGCAGCTTTAGAGCGGGAGGGCCTCGGGAGACCCAGTACTTC
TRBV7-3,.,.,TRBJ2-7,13,CASSFGRTDEQYF,TGTGCCAGCAGCTTTGGGAGAACCGACGAGCAGTACTTC
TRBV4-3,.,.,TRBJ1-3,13,CASSQEVGNTIYF,TGCGCCAGCAGCCAAGAGGTTGGGAACACCATATATTTT